The rows below give T cell receptor beta chains drawn from one sample of a study of T cell repertoires in cytomegalovirus infection. These receptors lack a known antigen. TCRdb redid the calling of the reads with MiXCR, one entry per CDR3 protein. The sample holds about a million distinct CDR3 sequences, approximately 32% seen once. The sample here was cultured CD8+ T cells from PBMCs, taken from culture after CMV antigen stimulation. The receptors come from a human donor in good health (CMV status not recorded). Some clones in this sample may be carry-over from other donors' samples. Both conserved end residues are part of each CDR3.

V,J,CDR3
TRBV6-1,TRBJ2-3,CASSELWQGGGTQYF
TRBV7-9,TRBJ2-5,CASTHLYWTELQETQYF
TRBV6-2/TRBV6-3,TRBJ1-1,CASSAEYGTEAFF
TRBV7-8,TRBJ1-2,CASSRGGAGGYTF
TRBV5-4,TRBJ1-2,CASIQGGLGGYTF
TRBV12-3/TRBV12-4,TRBJ2-1,CATSLVTLRDEQFF
TRBV20-1,TRBJ2-3,CSARNRDRITDTQYF
TRBV19,TRBJ2-3,CASRGEGADTQYF
TRBV20-1,TRBJ1-6,CSARSEGAFSPLHF
TRBV15,TRBJ2-7,CATSRVGGQGTYEQYF
TRBV6-5,TRBJ2-2,CASSYAVAGELFF
TRBV3-1,TRBJ2-3,CASSQDRLAGTDTQYF
TRBV28,TRBJ1-5,CASSPDRVNQPQHF
TRBV10-3,TRBJ2-7,CAISGGGATYEQYF
TRBV10-3,TRBJ2-5,CAISESQETQYF
TRBV19,TRBJ2-7,CASSMRTHEQYF
TRBV12-3/TRBV12-4,TRBJ2-1,CASTLAGGFYNEQFF
TRBV19,TRBJ2-7,CASSILPSGSYEQYF
TRBV7-9,TRBJ1-4,CASSSETGGIEKLFF
TRBV20-1,TRBJ1-5,CSARVGAYSNQPQHF
TRBV7-8,TRBJ2-5,CASSLTFLETQYF
TRBV29-1,TRBJ2-7,CSVLGGLAYEQYF
TRBV7-8,TRBJ2-1,CASSLPFKRGGRNNEQFF
TRBV7-6,TRBJ2-2,CASSTAGTGELFF
TRBV5-4,TRBJ1-1,CASSLRFLRAGFPTEAFF
TRBV11-2,TRBJ1-1,CASSLWMRRGNTEAFF
TRBV28,TRBJ2-7,CASSWREEQYF
TRBV6-1,TRBJ1-1,CASSWGGAEAFF
TRBV7-8,TRBJ2-1,CASSLKVDSSYNEQFF
TRBV7-9,TRBJ2-1,CASSPGTGDLNEQFF
TRBV5-3,TRBJ1-2,CASSISQGAEGYGYTF
TRBV7-8,TRBJ2-1,CASSLRGAGRDNEQFF
TRBV6-5,TRBJ1-1,CASSSLRRGAFF
TRBV12-3/TRBV12-4,TRBJ2-3,CASSLSIQGQGNTDTQYF
TRBV9,TRBJ1-3,CASSVEGGTGNTIYF
TRBV4-2,TRBJ2-1,CASSQDARGAAYNEQFF
TRBV28,TRBJ2-2,CASSLWQVSTGELFF
TRBV11-1,TRBJ2-5,CASSLESSGIQETQYF
TRBV11-2,TRBJ1-1,CASSPAGMGNTEAFF
TRBV19,TRBJ1-2,CASTQRNYGYTF
TRBV4-3,TRBJ1-2,CASSPPGSGVGYTF
TRBV5-1,TRBJ2-7,CASSPQDSYEQYF
TRBV24-1,TRBJ2-4,CATSDLYSKNIQYF
TRBV15,TRBJ2-7,CATSRSEIRGEQYF
TRBV7-9,TRBJ2-1,CATAQGSDEQFF
TRBV7-9,TRBJ2-1,CASSRIDEQFF
TRBV4-1,TRBJ1-1,CASSQEHGDVTNTEAFF
TRBV5-8,TRBJ1-2,CASTLPDSNYGYTF
TRBV28,TRBJ2-1,CASSLLGTGVYNEQFF
TRBV12-5,TRBJ1-1,CASGTGQEAFF
TRBV6-1,TRBJ2-7,CASRRGLYEQYF
TRBV11-2,TRBJ2-4,CVSSIGQGNIQYF
TRBV6-1,TRBJ1-2,CASMGGDSDGVYGYTF
TRBV25-1,TRBJ1-5,CASSDGYGGAAQHF